The clone carrying this TCR beta chain came up a few times. Antigen specificity is unknown. The sample comes from a study of beta chain features in type 1 diabetes. Looking at the study overall: Cells sorted and examined across all samples totaled approximately 100 million. Study conclusions and caveats: Patients showed naive, central memory and Treg TCRB repertoires that appeared more similar than those of healthy donors.

The study reverse transcribed the entire isolated RNA, so it sequenced expressed TCRB transcripts. Profiling relied on immunoSEQ multiplex PCR, and the TCRdb table lists in-frame clones only, not all of them. There are some 160,000 clones in the sample; less than 9.5% occur only once, and 2% to 3% lies in the top ten. The clonotype comes from a woman younger than 30 in good health. Sequencing used central memory CD4+ T cells from blood.

CDR3 coding DNA: TGTGCCAGCAGTGAAGGCTCCTCCGGGGGCTACACCTTC. This gives the protein CASSEGSSGGYTF. The chain has TRBV2 and TRBJ1-2; D not resolved. CDR3 size: 13 residues. The germline V and J ends were trimmed by 1 base and 8 bases, with 11 bases remaining between them. Per the germline V gene, CDR1 is SNHLY and CDR2 is FYNNEI.